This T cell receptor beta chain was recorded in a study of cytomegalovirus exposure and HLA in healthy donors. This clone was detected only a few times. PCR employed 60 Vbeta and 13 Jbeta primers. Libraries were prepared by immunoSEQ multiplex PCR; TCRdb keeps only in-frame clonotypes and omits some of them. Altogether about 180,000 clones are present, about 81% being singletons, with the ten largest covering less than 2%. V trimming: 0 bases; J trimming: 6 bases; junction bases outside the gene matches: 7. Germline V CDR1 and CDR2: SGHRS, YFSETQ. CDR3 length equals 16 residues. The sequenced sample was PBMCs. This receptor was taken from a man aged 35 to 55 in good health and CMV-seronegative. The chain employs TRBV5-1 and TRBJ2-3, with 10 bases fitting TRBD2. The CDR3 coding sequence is TGCGCCAGCAGCTTGGGCGGTAGCGGGGGGTCGGATACGCAGTATTTT. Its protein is CASSLGGSGGSDTQYF.